This T cell receptor beta chain was recovered during a study of cytomegalovirus exposure and HLA in healthy donors. Regarding the study as a whole: One later analysis reportedly identified an Asian-associated ancestry cluster that showed fewer N-insertions than the roughly 640-donor mean.

Researchers ran the PCR with 60 Vbeta and 13 Jbeta primers. Repertoires were generated with immunoSEQ multiplex PCR, while TCRdb's copy carries only in-frame clones and drops some. Here the sample spans about 130,000 clones, 82% being singletons. Concerning this clone itself: Antigen specificity is unknown.

The CDR3 runs 15 residues. CDR1 is LNHDA, CDR2 SQIVND, per germline (reference sequence). Trimming pared 1 base from V and 5 bases from J, leaving 12 bases between. The receptor comes from a boy younger than 10 in good health and CMV-seronegative. Sequenced sample: PBMCs. The rearrangement joins TRBV19 to TRBJ1-3; no definite D call. In DNA form, the CDR3 reads TGTGCCAGTAGTATAGGGTACGGGGAGAGAAACACCATATATTTT. This codes for CASSIGYGERNTIYF.